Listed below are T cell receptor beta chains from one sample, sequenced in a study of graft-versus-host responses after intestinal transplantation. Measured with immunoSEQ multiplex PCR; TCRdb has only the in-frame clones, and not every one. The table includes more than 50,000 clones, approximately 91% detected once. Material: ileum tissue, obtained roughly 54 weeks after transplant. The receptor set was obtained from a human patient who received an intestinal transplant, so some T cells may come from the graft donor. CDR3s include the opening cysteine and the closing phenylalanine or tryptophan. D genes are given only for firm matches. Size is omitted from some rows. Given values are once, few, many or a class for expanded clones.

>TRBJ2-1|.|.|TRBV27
TGTGCCAGCCGGCCCGGTTCCTACAATGAGCAGTTCTTC
CASRPGSYNEQFF
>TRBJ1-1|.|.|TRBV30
TGTGCCTGGAGTCAAGGGACGACTGAAGCTTTCTTT
CAWSQGTTEAFF
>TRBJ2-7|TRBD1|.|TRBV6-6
TGTGCCAGCAGTTACCCGGGACAGGGGGACTACGAGCAGTACTTC
CASSYPGQGDYEQYF
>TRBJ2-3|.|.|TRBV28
TGTGCCAGCAGCCCAAGCGGACTCCAGGATACGCAGTATTTT
CASSPSGLQDTQYF
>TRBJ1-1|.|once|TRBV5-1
TGCGCCAGCAGCTTGCCAGGGCAGGGGACTGAAGCTTTCTTT
CASSLPGQGTEAFF
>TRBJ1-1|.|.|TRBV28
TGTGCCAGCAGTTTAGGGGGGCGGACTGAAGCTTTCTTT
CASSLGGRTEAFF
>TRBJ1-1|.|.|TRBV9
TGTGCCAGCAGCGTAGATCTTACAGATGAAGCTTTCTTT
CASSVDLTDEAFF
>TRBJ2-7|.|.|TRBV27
TGTGCCAGCAGTTTAAGCGTTGGACAGAAATCCTACGAGCAGTACTTC
CASSLSVGQKSYEQYF
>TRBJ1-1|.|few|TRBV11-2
TGTGCCAGCAGCTTAGGGCAGGGGTTGAACACTGAAGCTTTCTTT
CASSLGQGLNTEAFF
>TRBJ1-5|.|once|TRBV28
TGTGCCAGCAGTTTCGGCAGGGGCCCCCAGCCCCAGCATTTT
CASSFGRGPQPQHF
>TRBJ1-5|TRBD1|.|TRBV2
TGTGCCAGCAGTGAACGGGACAGCCCCCGGCCCCAGCATTTT
CASSERDSPRPQHF
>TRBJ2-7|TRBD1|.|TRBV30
TGTGCCTGGATATTTCGGGGACAGGGGGCCGGGTGGGACGAGCAGTACTTC
CAWIFRGQGAGWDEQYF
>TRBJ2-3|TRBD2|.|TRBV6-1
TGTGCCAGCAGCGGACTAGCGCCTGTCGAGGATACGCAGTATTTT
CASSGLAPVEDTQYF
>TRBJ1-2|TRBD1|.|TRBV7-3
TGTGCCAGCAGCCGCGTCGGGGGACAGGGGCGACATGGCTACACCTTC
CASSRVGGQGRHGYTF
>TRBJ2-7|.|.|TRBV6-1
TGTGCCAGCAGAGTACAGGGCAACTACGAGCAGTACTTC
CASRVQGNYEQYF
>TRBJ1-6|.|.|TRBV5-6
TGTGCCAGCAGGTTATGGGGCTCCTATAATTCACCCCTCCACTTT
CASRLWGSYNSPLHF
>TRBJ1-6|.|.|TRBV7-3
TGTGCCAGCACGACAAATCCGGGATCACCCCTCCACTTT
CASTTNPGSPLHF
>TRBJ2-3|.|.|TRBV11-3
TGTGCCAGCAGCCCGGGCCCTCACGTGGATACGCAGTATTTT
CASSPGPHVDTQYF
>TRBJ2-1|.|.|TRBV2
TGTGCCAGCAGTGTACCGGGATCCTACAATGAGCAGTTCTTC
CASSVPGSYNEQFF
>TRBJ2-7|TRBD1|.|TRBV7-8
TGTGCCAGCAGCCTTACAGGGGTTCCCTACGAGCAGTACTTC
CASSLTGVPYEQYF
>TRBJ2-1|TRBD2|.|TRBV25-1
TGTGCCAGCGCCGCGGGAGGGCCAGGTGAGCAGTTCTTC
CASAAGGPGEQFF
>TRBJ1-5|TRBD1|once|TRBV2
TGTGCCAGCAGTGAAGGGACAGGGGCCTACAATCAGCCCCAGCATTTT
CASSEGTGAYNQPQHF
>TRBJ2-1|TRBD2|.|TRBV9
TGTGCCAGCAGCGTAGCGAGCGGGATCTACAATGAGCAGTTCTTC
CASSVASGIYNEQFF
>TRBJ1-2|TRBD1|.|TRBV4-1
TGCGCCAGCAGCCACCGGACAGGGGCGAGGGGCTACACCTTC
CASSHRTGARGYTF
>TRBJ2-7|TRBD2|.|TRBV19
TGTGCCAGTAGTATAGCTAGCGGGGCCTACGAGCAGTACTTC
CASSIASGAYEQYF
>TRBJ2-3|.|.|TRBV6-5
TGTGCCAGCAGAAAACTAAACATCCCAGATACGCAGTATTTT
CASRKLNIPDTQYF